The present T cell receptor (beta chain) was sequenced within a study of OX40 agonist ivuxolimab in advanced cancers. Study summary: Prior therapy, whether anti-PD-1, anti-PD-L1 or anti-CTLA-4, was allowed, and roughly 44% had some.

This clone was seen more than once but under ten times. This table comes from immunoSEQ multiplex PCR, and its TCRdb copy is limited to in-frame clones, with some not included. The top ten clones hold more than 2.5% of a sample with approximately 60,000 clones, about 85% of them seen once. Germline loops: CDR1 SGHVS, CDR2 FNYEAQ. CDR3 size: 17 residues. With V trimmed by 4 bases and J by 0 bases, 5 bases remained unmatched. The chain carries TRBV7-6 and TRBJ2-3, with 12 nucleotides matching TRBD2. This specimen was CD4+ or CD8+ T cells sorted from blood, taken in a trial of the OX40 agonist ivuxolimab. The sequence was collected from an adult with an advanced solid tumor such as melanoma, head and neck, liver or kidney cancer. In DNA, the CDR3 is TGTGCCAGCAGCTCGGGACTAGCGGGTTCTAGCACAGATACGCAGTATTTT. Translated: CASSSGLAGSSTDTQYF.